This T cell receptor (beta chain) was identified during a study of blood T cell repertoires in COVID-19. In the study overall: The study drew acute and convalescent COVID-19 samples from the United States, Italy and Spain.

Participants were aged roughly 18 to 90 years, lived in around 25 US areas, and enrolled virtually. Donors were grouped by their self-reported clinical history. Donors in Cohort 3 counted as recovered after two negative PCRs, clearance, or symptom resolution. The J segment lost 6 bases and the V segment lost 4 bases, leaving 8 bases of the junction unmatched. The germline CDR1 and CDR2 sequences are SNHLY and FYNNEI. The CDR3 runs to 16 residues. TCRdb's table, derived via immunoSEQ multiplex PCR, lists solely in-frame clones and lacks some. The sample consists of around 250,000 clones, approximately 82% of them appearing once.

The sample consisted of PBMCs or T cells enriched from blood (not recorded which). The chain links TRBV2 to TRBJ1-6; 8 bases fit TRBD1. This clonotype was obtained from a man aged 40-50 years who had recovered from COVID-19. The CDR3 loop reads CASSAQTGAGNSPLHF. For the CDR3, the DNA is TGTGCCAGCAGTGCCCAGACAGGGGCGGGTAATTCACCCCTCCACTTT.